These 19 T cell receptor beta chains share one sample of origin, sequenced in a study of blood T cell repertoires in COVID-19. Profiling relied on immunoSEQ multiplex PCR, and the TCRdb table lists in-frame clones only, not all of them. Among 210,000 or so clones listed, about nine tenths were seen once. The source material was peripheral blood. Receptors originate from a man aged 40-49 years with acute or convalescent COVID-19.

The V gene is TRBV28, the J gene TRBJ1-2; no definite D call. V lost 2 bases, J lost 6 bases, and 10 bases lay in between. The CDR3 sequence is 13 residues long. Per germline, CDR1 MDHEN and CDR2 SYDVKM. Here the CDR3 DNA reads TGTGCCAGCAGTTTACTCAGAGCGGATGGCTACACCTTC. This encodes CASSLLRADGYTF.

This clone showed up just once. The V gene is TRBV10-3, the J gene TRBJ2-1, with D possibly being TRBD2 (7 bases). Between the trimmed V and J ends, which lost 7 bases and 15 bases, there was a span of 19 bases. CDR1 is ENHRY, CDR2 SYGVKD, per germline. This CDR3 has 12 residues. CDR3 loop: CAITDGGRFPFF. As DNA, the CDR3 is TGTGCCATCACGGACGGGGGGCGGTTCCCGTTCTTC.

This chain links TRBV27 with TRBJ1-6, with a possible D match to TRBD1 (6 bases). The CDR3 is made up of 18 amino acids. V lost 6 bases, J lost 0 bases, and 18 bases lay in between. From germline, CDR1 is MNHEY and CDR2 SMNVEV (reference sequence). The DNA for the CDR3 is TGTGCCAGCAGCCGTTCCGGACAGCGGAGCTCCTATAATTCACCCCTCCACTTT. Its translation is CASSRSGQRSSYNSPLHF.

The chain couples TRBV24-1 to TRBJ1-6, with D possibly being TRBD1 (6 bases). V lost 7 bases and J 4 bases, leaving 25 bases between the germline ends. This CDR3 is built from 19 residues. The V gene's germline CDR1 is KGHDR and CDR2 SFDVKD. The CDR3 sequence is CATRAPGAPPKLYNSPLHF. The DNA of the CDR3 is TGTGCCACCAGGGCCCCAGGGGCTCCCCCCAAATTATATAATTCACCCCTCCACTTT.

This clone showed up just once. This chain uses TRBV2 with TRBJ2-3; D is undetermined. Germline V CDR1 and CDR2: SNHLY, FYNNEI. Trimming removed 6 bases from V and 0 bases from J, with 10 bases in between. This CDR3 spans 14 amino acids. The CDR3 spells CASRRIQSTDTQYF. In nucleotides, the CDR3 is TGTGCCAGCAGGCGAATACAGAGCACAGATACGCAGTATTTT.

The rearrangement links TRBV5-6 to TRBJ1-1, with unresolved D. V gave up 1 base and J gave up 4 bases, with 5 bases separating them. This CDR3 is built from 12 residues. CDR1 and CDR2 (germline): SGHDT, YYEEEE. As DNA, the CDR3 is TGTGCCAGCAGCTTGTCATCCACTGAAGCTTTCTTT. It codes for CASSLSSTEAFF.

The chain uses TRBV9 and TRBJ1-1; TRBD1 might be the D (6 bases). The germline CDR1 and CDR2 sequences are SGDLS and YYNGEE. This CDR3 is 14 amino acids long. Trimming pared 4 bases from V and 4 bases from J, leaving 14 bases between. CDR3 amino acids: CASSTRQGTTEAFF. The CDR3 DNA sequence: TGTGCCAGCAGCACTCGGCAGGGGACCACTGAAGCTTTCTTT.

The genes are TRBV24-1 and TRBJ2-2, with 8 bases fitting TRBD2. The germline V gene has CDR1 KGHDR and CDR2 SFDVKD. The CDR3 loop spans 17 amino acids. V was pared by 5 bases and J by 6 bases, with 13 bases of the junction left unmatched. CDR3 region: CATSGSSGDLRAGELFF. CDR3 bases: TGTGCCACCAGTGGGAGTAGCGGGGACCTTAGGGCCGGGGAGCTGTTTTTT.

The chain employs TRBV5-6 and TRBJ2-3; 12 nucleotides line up with TRBD2. This CDR3 contains 17 residues. Unmatched junction bases numbered 6, after V lost 4 bases and J lost 0 bases. Germline V gives CDR1 SGHDT, CDR2 YYEEEE. CDR3 in DNA: TGTGCCAGCAGCCAGCCTAGCGGGGGGGGTAGCACAGATACGCAGTATTTT. Amino acids: CASSQPSGGGSTDTQYF.

The chain employs TRBV11-2 and TRBJ2-2, with D perhaps matching TRBD2 (6 bases). This CDR3 region has 16 residues. Trimming pared 3 bases from V and 7 bases from J, leaving 18 bases between. Germline CDR1 and CDR2: SGHAT and FQNNGV. The CDR3: CASSLGGPAWVGELFF. The CDR3 nucleotides read TGTGCCAGCAGCTTGGGAGGCCCCGCGTGGGTCGGGGAGCTGTTTTTT.

The rearrangement links TRBV20-1 to TRBJ1-2; no clear D gene. The CDR3 has 13 amino acids. Germline-derived CDR1 and CDR2 are DFQATT and SNEGSKA (reference sequence). The V and J ends lost 3 bases and 4 bases respectively, with 12 bases between them. CDR3 nucleotide sequence: TGCAGTGCTAGTGTACAGAGACCCTATGGCTACACCTTC. As protein: CSASVQRPYGYTF.

V and J are TRBV27 and TRBJ2-7; TRBD2 matches at 11 bases. Trimming removed 0 bases from V and 4 bases from J; junction bases left unmatched: 5. This CDR3 region has 16 residues. Germline lookup yields CDR1 MNHEY and CDR2 SMNVEV (reference sequence). This chain's CDR3 is CASSLSLAGGFYEQYF. CDR3 coding DNA: TGTGCCAGCAGTTTATCTCTAGCGGGGGGATTTTACGAGCAGTACTTC.

The V and J genes are TRBV19 and TRBJ2-3, with 7 bases lining up with TRBD2. The CDR3 extends over 17 amino acids. V gave up 5 bases and J gave up 0 bases; unmatched junction bases: 11. CDR1 is LNHDA and CDR2 is SQIVND in the germline V gene (reference sequence). Written as DNA, the CDR3 is TGTGCCAGTAGTCTACGGGACTACCCGTTAAGCACAGATACGCAGTATTTT. This encodes CASSLRDYPLSTDTQYF.

V and J are TRBV30 and TRBJ2-7, with a possible D match to TRBD1 (6 bases). CDR1 and CDR2 (germline): GTSNPN, SVGIG (reference sequence). The length of the CDR3 is 15 residues. The V end lost 0 bases, the J end lost 2 bases, and 14 bases lay between the germline ends. In nucleotides, the CDR3 is TGTGCCTGGAGTGTACGGAACAGGGCAACCTACGAGCAGTACTTC. It specifies CAWSVRNRATYEQYF.

J is TRBJ1-2 and V is TRBV30; 7 bases agree with TRBD1. V lost 1 base, J lost 5 bases, and 4 bases stayed unmatched. Germline V CDR1 and CDR2: GTSNPN, SVGIG (reference sequence). The CDR3 covers 13 residues. The CDR3 reads CAWSEGGGYGYTF. In DNA, the CDR3 is TGTGCCTGGAGTGAAGGGGGCGGGTATGGCTACACCTTC.

The V and J genes are TRBV5-4 and TRBJ2-1, with TRBD1 identical over 7 bases. This CDR3 is built from 14 residues. In germline, CDR1 is SGHNT, CDR2 YYREEE (reference sequence). The V segment lost 4 bases and the J segment 0 bases; nucleotides outside the gene matches: 1. Here the CDR3 reads CASSPGGSYNEQFF. The CDR3 region has the DNA TGTGCCAGCAGCCCAGGGGGCTCCTACAATGAGCAGTTCTTC.

The chain combines TRBV3-1 (or the pseudogene TRBV3-2) with TRBJ2-2; D may be TRBD1 (6 bases). This CDR3 comprises 14 residues. Trimming stripped 3 bases from V and 2 bases from J, with 7 bases between. Germline CDR1 reads LGHDT; CDR2 reads YNNKEL (reference sequence). Here the CDR3 DNA reads TGTGCCAGCAGCCAGGACAGCAACACCGGGGAGCTGTTTTTT. Translated, it gives CASSQDSNTGELFF.

This clone turned up a few times. The V and J genes are TRBV19 and TRBJ2-7, with a weak D call TRBD2 (5 bases). The germline CDR1 and CDR2 sequences are LNHDA and SQIVND (reference sequence). The CDR3 covers 14 residues. Trimming shortened V by 3 bases and J by 2 bases, and 11 bases separated the two germline ends. The CDR3 bases are TGTGCCAGTAGTATTCGGGGTTCGGCCTACGAGCAGTACTTC. It codes for CASSIRGSAYEQYF.

J is TRBJ2-5 and V is TRBV29-1; tentative D call: TRBD2 (6 bases). Trimming left V 4 bases short and J 5 bases short, with 11 bases between. This CDR3 region has 12 residues. Germline V CDR1 and CDR2: SQVTM, ANQGSEA. The CDR3 sequence: CSVGLGAETQYF. Here the CDR3 DNA reads TGCAGCGTTGGACTAGGAGCCGAGACCCAGTACTTC.